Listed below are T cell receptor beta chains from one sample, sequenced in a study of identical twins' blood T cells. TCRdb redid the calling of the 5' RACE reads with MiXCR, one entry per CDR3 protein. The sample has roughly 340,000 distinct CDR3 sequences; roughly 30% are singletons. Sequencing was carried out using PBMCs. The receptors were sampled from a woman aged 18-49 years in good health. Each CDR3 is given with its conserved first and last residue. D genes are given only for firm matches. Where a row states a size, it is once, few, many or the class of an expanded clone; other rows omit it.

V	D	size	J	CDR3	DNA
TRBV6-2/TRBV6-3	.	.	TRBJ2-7	CASRTRLTNYEQYF	TGTGCCAGCAGGACTCGACTAACTAACTACGAGCAGTACTTC
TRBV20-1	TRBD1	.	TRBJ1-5	CSAKQGAGQPQHF	TGCAGTGCCAAACAGGGGGCAGGGCAGCCCCAGCATTTT
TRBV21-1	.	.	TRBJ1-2	CASSKDPGGSNYGYTF	TGTGCCAGCAGCAAAGACCCAGGGGGTTCGAACTATGGCTACACCTTC
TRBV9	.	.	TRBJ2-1	CASSVVADSYNEQFF	TGTGCCAGCAGCGTAGTGGCGGACTCCTACAATGAGCAGTTCTTC
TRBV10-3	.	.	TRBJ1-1	CAICGRGDTEAFF	TGTGCCATCTGTGGCAGGGGAGACACTGAAGCTTTCTTT
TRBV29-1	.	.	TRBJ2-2	CSAWRQGGMGELFF	TGCAGCGCCTGGAGGCAGGGAGGAATGGGGGAGCTGTTTTTT
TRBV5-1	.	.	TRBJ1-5	CASSLGESNQPKHF	TGCGCCAGCAGCTTGGGCGAGAGCAATCAGCCCAAGCATTTT
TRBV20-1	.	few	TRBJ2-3	CSAREASYTDTQYF	TGCAGTGCTAGAGAAGCCTCCTACACAGATACGCAGTATTTT
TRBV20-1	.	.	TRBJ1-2	CSARDGGTLSGGYAF	TGCAGTGCTAGAGATGGGGGGACCCTTTCCGGCGGCTACGCCTTC
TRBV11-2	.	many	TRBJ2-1	CASSLGRNNEQFF	TGTGCCAGCAGCTTAGGGCGTAACAATGAGCAGTTCTTC
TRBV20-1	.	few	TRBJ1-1	CSVGGIVPEAFF	TGCAGTGTGGGCGGGATAGTCCCTGAAGCTTTCTTT
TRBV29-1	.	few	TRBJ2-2	CSVPGLREGELFF	TGCAGCGTTCCGGGTCTAAGGGAGGGGGAGCTGTTTTTT
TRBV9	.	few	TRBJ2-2	CASSVAGTHTGELFF	TGTGCCAGCAGCGTAGCCGGGACTCACACCGGGGAGCTGTTTTTT
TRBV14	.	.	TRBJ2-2	CASSQNTYTGELFF	TGTGCCAGCAGCCAGAACACCTACACCGGGGAGCTGTTTTTT
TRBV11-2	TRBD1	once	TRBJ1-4	CVSSSMQGQGGEKLFF	TGTGTCAGCAGCTCCATGCAAGGACAGGGGGGTGAAAAACTGTTTTTT
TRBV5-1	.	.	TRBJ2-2	CASSYFGGNTGELFF	TGCGCCAGCAGCTATTTCGGGGGGAACACCGGGGAGCTGTTTTTT
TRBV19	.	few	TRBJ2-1	CASSDRDLPYNEQFF	TGTGCCAGTAGCGACCGGGACTTACCTTACAATGAGCAGTTCTTC
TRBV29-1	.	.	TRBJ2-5	CSVEASEEYQGTQYF	TGCAGCGTTGAAGCTAGCGAGGAGTACCAAGGGACCCAGTACTTC
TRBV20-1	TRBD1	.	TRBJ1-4	CSAFDRAALKLFF	TGCAGTGCGTTCGACAGGGCCGCCTTGAAACTGTTTTTT
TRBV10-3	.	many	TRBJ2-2	CAITATPGELFF	TGTGCCATCACAGCGACCCCCGGGGAGCTGTTTTTT
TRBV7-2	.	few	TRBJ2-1	CASTHSAPRPQFF	TGTGCCAGCACCCACTCAGCGCCCCGTCCGCAGTTCTTC
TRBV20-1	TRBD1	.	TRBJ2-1	CSASSGTASSYNEQFF	TGCAGTGCTAGCTCTGGGACAGCTAGCTCCTACAATGAGCAGTTCTTC
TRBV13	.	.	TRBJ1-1	CASSGTRANTEAFF	TGTGCCAGCAGCGGGACCAGGGCGAACACTGAAGCTTTCTTT
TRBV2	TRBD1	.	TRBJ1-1	CVSKEGRGTEAFF	TGTGTCAGCAAGGAGGGCAGGGGGACTGAAGCTTTCTTT
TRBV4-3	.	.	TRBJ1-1	CASSDFLAGAGEAFF	TGCGCCAGCAGCGACTTCTTGGCGGGGGCTGGTGAAGCTTTCTTT
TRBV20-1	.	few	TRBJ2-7	CSAKGPTPYEQYF	TGCAGTGCTAAGGGGCCGACACCCTACGAGCAGTACTTC
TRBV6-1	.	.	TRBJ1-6	CASSEGSFNSPLHF	TGTGCCAGCAGTGAAGGCAGTTTCAATTCACCCCTCCACTTT
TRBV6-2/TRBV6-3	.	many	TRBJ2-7	CASSYLYEQYF	TGTGCCAGCAGCTACCTCTACGAGCAGTACTTC
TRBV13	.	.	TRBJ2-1	CASSQGEGERVGNEQFF	TGTGCCAGCAGCCAAGGGGAAGGGGAGAGGGTTGGCAATGAGCAGTTCTTC
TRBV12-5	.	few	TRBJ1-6	CASGLATGRGNSPLHF	TGTGCTAGTGGTTTAGCTACAGGACGTGGTAATTCACCCCTCCACTTT
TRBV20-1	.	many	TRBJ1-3	CSGQGAGNTIYF	TGCAGTGGGCAGGGAGCTGGAAACACCATATATTTT
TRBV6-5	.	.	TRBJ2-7	CASSYSGTKSHEQYF	TGTGCCAGCAGTTACTCCGGGACAAAATCCCACGAGCAGTACTTC
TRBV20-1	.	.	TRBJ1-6	CSANWTVDSPLHF	TGCAGTGCTAACTGGACAGTGGACTCACCCCTCCACTTT
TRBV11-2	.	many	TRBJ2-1	CASSLTEQFF	TGTGCCAGCAGCTTAACTGAGCAGTTCTTC
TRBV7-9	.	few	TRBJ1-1	CASSPPRGVKGNTEAFF	TGTGCCAGCAGTCCCCCGCGAGGGGTAAAGGGTAACACTGAAGCTTTCTTT
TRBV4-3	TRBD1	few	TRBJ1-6	CASSRVITGQGVLF	TGCGCCAGCAGCCGAGTAATAACGGGACAGGGAGTTTTGTTT
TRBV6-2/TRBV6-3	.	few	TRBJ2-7	CASGGHPPYEQYF	TGTGCCAGCGGGGGACATCCCCCCTACGAGCAGTACTTC
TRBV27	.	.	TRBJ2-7	CASSTTHSYEQYF	TGTGCCAGTAGCACGACACATTCCTACGAGCAGTACTTC
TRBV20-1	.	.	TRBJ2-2	CSALRGPGELFF	TGCAGTGCTTTAAGAGGGCCCGGGGAGCTGTTTTTT
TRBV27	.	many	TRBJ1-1	CASRVTTNTEAFF	TGTGCCAGCAGGGTGACAACGAACACTGAAGCTTTCTTT
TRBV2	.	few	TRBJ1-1	CASSPSGYTEAFF	TGTGCCAGCAGTCCCTCGGGGTACACTGAAGCTTTCTTT
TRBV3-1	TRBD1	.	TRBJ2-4	CASSPDLGQRKNIQYF	TGTGCCAGCAGCCCGGACTTGGGACAGAGAAAAAACATTCAGTACTTC
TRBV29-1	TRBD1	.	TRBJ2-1	CSGRDSPYNEQFF	TGCAGCGGCCGGGACAGCCCGTACAATGAGCAGTTCTTC
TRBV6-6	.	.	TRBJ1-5	CASRPAGTQPQHF	TGTGCCAGCAGACCCGCGGGAACTCAGCCCCAGCATTTT
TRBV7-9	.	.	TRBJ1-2	CASSFTGYGYTF	TGTGCCAGCAGTTTCACAGGGTATGGCTACACCTTC
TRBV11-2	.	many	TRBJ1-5	CASSRPGRNQPQHF	TGTGCCAGCAGCCGTCCGGGACGAAATCAGCCCCAGCATTTT
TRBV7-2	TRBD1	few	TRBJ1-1	CASSRTGRTEAFF	TGTGCCAGCAGTCGGACAGGCCGAACTGAAGCTTTCTTT
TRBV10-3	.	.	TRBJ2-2	CAISESGAGELFF	TGTGCCATCAGTGAAAGTGGGGCCGGGGAGCTGTTTTTT
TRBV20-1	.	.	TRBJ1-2	CSANSGYTF	TGCAGTGCTAATTCTGGCTACACCTTC